Below, 29 T cell receptor beta chains from the same sample are listed, as sequenced in a study of blood T cell repertoires in COVID-19. Profiling relied on immunoSEQ multiplex PCR, and the TCRdb table lists in-frame clones only, not all of them. The repertoire includes about 68,000 clones, approximately 90% of them detected once, and roughly 8.7% sits in the top ten. Input material: peripheral blood. All receptors derive from a young man with acute or convalescent COVID-19.

The chain couples TRBV5-1 to TRBJ2-1; 7 nucleotides agree with TRBD2. In germline, CDR1 is SGHRS, CDR2 YFSETQ. CDR3 length: 14 residues. Losses at the gene ends were 4 bases for V and 5 bases for J; bases not matched to a gene: 6. The CDR3 coding sequence is TGCGCCAGCAGCCTCAGCGGGACGGACAATGAGCAGTTCTTC. Translating it yields CASSLSGTDNEQFF.

A single count supports this clone. The V gene is TRBV12-3 or TRBV12-4, the J gene TRBJ1-5, with TRBD1 as a possible D gene (5 bases). V was clipped by 7 bases and J by 2 bases, with 9 bases between them. The CDR3 sequence is 13 residues long. The CDR3 sequence: CASNPQGNQPQHF. For the CDR3, the DNA is TGTGCCAGCAACCCACAGGGCAATCAGCCCCAGCATTTT.

The chain employs TRBV27 and TRBJ1-2; tentative D call: TRBD1 (5 bases). This CDR3 has 13 amino acids. V was pared by 3 bases and J by 8 bases, with 13 bases between. CDR1 MNHEY and CDR2 SMNVEV come from the germline V gene (reference sequence). The CDR3 nucleotides read TGTGCCAGCAGTTTTCAGGGAGGGCTCGGCTACACCTTC. It yields the protein CASSFQGGLGYTF.

The chain recombines TRBV6-5 with TRBJ2-5; D possibly corresponds to TRBD2 (6 bases). Trimming shortened V by 3 bases and J by 4 bases, and 9 bases separated the two germline ends. The CDR3 is made up of 13 amino acids. Germline V gene lookup returns CDR1 MNHEY and CDR2 SVGAGI. The CDR3 sequence: CASSYAGRETQYF. DNA of the CDR3: TGTGCCAGCAGTTATGCCGGGAGAGAGACCCAGTACTTC.

The rearrangement uses TRBV9 and TRBJ2-3, with TRBD2 matching 13 bases. The CDR3 consists of 15 residues. Germline values: CDR1 SGDLS, CDR2 YYNGEE. V was clipped by 3 bases and J by 5 bases; unmatched bases: 3. CDR3 protein: CASSDWTSGRDTQYF. CDR3 coding DNA: TGTGCCAGCAGCGATTGGACTAGCGGGAGAGATACGCAGTATTTT.

The chain carries TRBV7-2 and TRBJ2-2; 9 nucleotides match TRBD1. The CDR3 covers 14 residues. Germline trimming cut 5 bases from V and 6 bases from J; bases unmatched to any gene: 4. From germline, CDR1 is SGHTA and CDR2 FQGNSA. CDR3 sequence reads: CASSTRTGAGELFF. The CDR3 DNA reads TGTGCCAGCAGCACCCGGACAGGGGCCGGGGAGCTGTTTTTT.

V and J are TRBV4-1 and TRBJ2-3; D remains unclear. The V and J ends lost 0 bases and 0 bases respectively, with 16 bases between them. The CDR3 totals 18 residues. The germline V gene has CDR1 MGHRA and CDR2 YSYEKL. The CDR3 protein is CASSQDTVAVISTDTQYF. The CDR3 bases are TGCGCCAGCAGCCAAGATACGGTCGCGGTGATAAGCACAGATACGCAGTATTTT.

The chain links TRBV14 to TRBJ2-7; tentative D call: TRBD2 (6 bases). The CDR3 has 15 amino acids. The germline V gene has CDR1 SGHDN and CDR2 FVKESK. V was shortened by 1 base and J by 1 base, with 11 bases between the two germline ends. CDR3 DNA: TGTGCCAGCAGCCAAGGGGGACTCAATTCCTACGAGCAGTACTTC. The encoded protein is CASSQGGLNSYEQYF.

The CDR3 reads CASTLGANEKLFF. The DNA for the CDR3 is TGTGCCAGCACCCTGGGGGCGAATGAAAAACTGTTTTTT. This chain uses TRBV12-3 or TRBV12-4 with TRBJ1-4, with D perhaps TRBD1 (6 bases). V was shortened by 7 bases and J by 5 bases, with 11 bases between the two germline ends. The CDR3 covers 13 residues.

The V call is TRBV5-4, the J call TRBJ2-7; TRBD1 is a possible D gene (6 bases). There are 14 residues in the CDR3. Trimming stripped 2 bases from V and 1 base from J, with 10 bases between. The germline V gene encodes CDR1 SGHNT and CDR2 YYREEE (reference sequence). The CDR3 bases are TGTGCCAGCAGCTTTATAGGGGGTTCCTACGAGCAGTACTTC. Amino acids: CASSFIGGSYEQYF.

The V gene is TRBV28, the J gene TRBJ1-6; D gene uncertain. The V and J ends lost 6 bases and 0 bases respectively, with 9 bases between them. Per the germline V gene, CDR1 is MDHEN and CDR2 is SYDVKM. This CDR3 has 15 amino acids. CDR3 region: CASRPGSSYNSPLHF. CDR3 DNA: TGTGCCAGCAGGCCGGGGAGCTCCTATAATTCACCCCTCCACTTT.

This clone was seen more than once but under ten times. This chain links TRBV5-1 with TRBJ2-7, with D perhaps TRBD1 (5 bases). The germline CDR1 and CDR2 sequences are SGHRS and YFSETQ. V lost 2 bases and J lost 4, with 10 bases in between. The CDR3 runs to 13 residues. The CDR3 region has the DNA TGCGCCAGCAGCTTAGACAGCTTTTACGAGCAGTACTTC. As protein: CASSLDSFYEQYF. Full variable domain (rest looked up from reference TRBV5-1 and TRBJ2-7): KAGVTQTPRYLIKTRGQQVTLSCSPISGHRSVSWYQQTPGQGLQFLFEYFSETQRNKGNFPGRFSGRQFSNSRSEMNVSTLELGDSALYLCASSLDSFYEQYFGPGTRLTVT.

This chain connects TRBV7-3 to TRBJ1-1; D is possibly TRBD1 (5 bases). Germline-derived CDR1 and CDR2 are SGHTA and FQGTGA. This CDR3 spans 13 amino acids. Trimming cost V 5 bases and J 1 base, with 8 bases left between them. DNA of the CDR3: TGTGCCAGCAGCCCGCAGGGGAACACTGAAGCTTTCTTT. Residues: CASSPQGNTEAFF.

The chain has TRBV3-1 (or the pseudogene TRBV3-2) and TRBJ1-3, with TRBD1 matching 8 bases. The CDR3 consists of 16 residues. With V trimmed by 0 bases and J by 4 bases, 5 bases remained unmatched. CDR1 and CDR2 from the germline V gene are LGHDT and YNNKEL (reference sequence). The CDR3 DNA reads as TGTGCCAGCAGCCAAGATCTCACAGGGGGAGGAAACACCATATATTTT. This codes for CASSQDLTGGGNTIYF.

The V and J genes are TRBV9 and TRBJ2-1; 10 nucleotides match TRBD1. This CDR3 is built from 16 residues. V trimming: 4 bases; J trimming: 4 bases; junction bases outside the gene matches: 8. Germline V gene sequence: CDR1 SGDLS, CDR2 YYNGEE. CDR3 residues: CASSFDLGQGYNEQFF. Written as DNA, the CDR3 is TGTGCCAGCAGCTTCGATTTGGGACAGGGGTACAATGAGCAGTTCTTC.

This clone was found a few times. This rearrangement joins TRBV19 to TRBJ2-7, with 7 positions matching TRBD2. The CDR3 has 14 residues. The V gene end was trimmed by 5 bases and the J gene end by 3 bases; junction bases not matched to a gene: 7. The germline gives CDR1 LNHDA, CDR2 SQIVND (reference sequence). The CDR3 DNA reads as TGTGCCAGTAGTCTTAGCGGGTCGAACTACGAGCAGTACTTC. Residues: CASSLSGSNYEQYF.

The chain is built from TRBV5-1 and TRBJ1-2; D is unclear. The V gene's germline CDR1 is SGHRS and CDR2 YFSETQ. The length of the CDR3 is 15 residues. Trimming took off 0 bases at V and 0 bases at J, with 9 bases between the two ends. CDR3 sequence reads: CASSLGFDSNYGYTF. The CDR3, as DNA: TGCGCCAGCAGCTTGGGTTTCGACTCTAACTATGGCTACACCTTC.

This chain joins TRBV19 and TRBJ1-5, with D tentatively TRBD1 (5 bases). CDR3 length: 13 amino acids. Trimming left V 3 bases short and J 6 bases short, with 9 bases between. CDR1 and CDR2 from the germline V gene are LNHDA and SQIVND (reference sequence). The CDR3 loop reads CASSIGGVQPQHF. The CDR3 DNA reads TGTGCCAGTAGTATTGGGGGGGTTCAGCCCCAGCATTTT.

This chain connects TRBV27 to TRBJ1-6, with 7 positions matching TRBD1. The CDR3 sequence is 14 residues long. Germline CDR1 MNHEY, CDR2 SMNVEV (reference sequence). V lost 2 bases and J lost 5; bases outside the gene matches: 0. The CDR3 nucleotides are TGTGCCAGCAGTTTAACAGGGGATAATTCACCCCTCCACTTT. Translating gives CASSLTGDNSPLHF.

The CDR3 reads CASSLRDRDYEQYF. CDR3 nucleotide sequence: TGTGCCAGCAGCTTAAGGGACAGGGACTACGAGCAGTACTTC. The V and J genes are TRBV7-8 and TRBJ2-7; 9 nucleotides line up with TRBD1. Trimming removed 2 bases from V and 3 bases from J; junction bases left unmatched: 2. This CDR3 region has 14 residues. The V gene's germline CDR1 is SGHVS and CDR2 FQNEAQ. Using reference TRBV7-8 and TRBJ2-7 for the parts outside the CDR3, the full variable domain is GAGVSQSPRYKVAKRGQDVALRCDPISGHVSLFWYQQALGQGPEFLTYFQNEAQLDKSGLPSDRFFAERPEGSVSTLKIQRTQQEDSAVYLCASSLRDRDYEQYFGPGTRLTVT.

The rearrangement joins TRBV28 to TRBJ2-7, with a tentative D call TRBD1 (6 bases). This CDR3 has 13 amino acids. V was shortened by 3 bases and J by 3 bases, with 9 bases between the two germline ends. Per the germline V gene, CDR1 is MDHEN and CDR2 is SYDVKM. The CDR3 here is CASSLDSLYEQYF. For the CDR3, the DNA is TGTGCCAGCAGTTTGGACAGTCTCTACGAGCAGTACTTC.

This chain connects TRBV5-1 to TRBJ2-3; 7 nucleotides align to TRBD2. V was pared by 4 bases and J by 0 bases, with 8 bases of the junction left unmatched. Germline-derived CDR1 and CDR2 are SGHRS and YFSETQ. This CDR3 is built from 16 residues. For the CDR3, the DNA is TGCGCCAGCAGCGAAAACTTAGCGGGTAGCACAGATACGCAGTATTTT. Translated: CASSENLAGSTDTQYF.

The chain is built from TRBV6-5 and TRBJ1-1, with D possibly TRBD1 on 6 matching bases. V lost 4 bases and J 6 bases, leaving 9 bases between the germline ends. The germline CDR1 and CDR2 sequences are MNHEY and SVGAGI. The CDR3 is 12 amino acids. The CDR3: CASSSPGAEAFF. For the CDR3, the DNA is TGTGCCAGCAGTTCACCAGGGGCTGAAGCTTTCTTT.

The chain joins TRBV25-1 to TRBJ2-1, with a possible D match to TRBD2 (5 bases). V lost 1 base and J 5 bases, leaving 12 bases between the germline ends. Germline CDR1 MGHDK, CDR2 SYGVNS. The CDR3 totals 15 residues. The CDR3 region is CASSESSWRDNEQFF. The CDR3 DNA sequence: TGTGCCAGCAGTGAATCGTCCTGGCGGGACAATGAGCAGTTCTTC.

J is TRBJ2-7 and V is TRBV18; D may be TRBD1 (6 bases). V lost 4 bases, J lost 2 bases, and 9 bases lay in between. This CDR3 contains 13 residues. Germline values: CDR1 KGHSH, CDR2 LQKENI. The CDR3 sequence is CASSRDNTYEQYF. The CDR3 DNA reads as TGTGCCAGCTCACGGGACAATACCTACGAGCAGTACTTC.

V gene TRBV4-2 combines with J gene TRBJ1-6, with D hard to call. CDR3 length: 14 residues. Deletions cut 2 bases from V and 7 bases from J, with 9 bases between. Per the germline V gene, CDR1 is LGHNA and CDR2 is YNFKEQ. The CDR3 loop is CASSQPAQNSPLHF. CDR3 DNA sequence: TGTGCCAGCAGCCAACCAGCGCAAAATTCACCCCTCCACTTT.

V usage is TRBV7-2 and J usage is TRBJ1-1; D gene unclear. V gave up 6 bases and J gave up 0 bases, with 8 bases separating them. The germline gives CDR1 SGHTA, CDR2 FQGNSA. The CDR3 extends over 13 amino acids. CDR3: CASRPPVNTEAFF. As DNA, the CDR3 is TGTGCCAGCAGACCTCCAGTGAACACTGAAGCTTTCTTT.

The J gene is TRBJ1-1, the V gene TRBV19, with TRBD1 matching over 9 bases. The CDR3 runs 14 residues. CDR1 is LNHDA and CDR2 is SQIVND in the germline V gene (reference sequence). V shed 5 bases and J 3 bases; nucleotides not matched to a gene: 4. For the CDR3, the DNA is TGTGCCAGTAGTTCGGGACAGGGCGACACTGAAGCTTTCTTT. Translated, it gives CASSSGQGDTEAFF.

The chain links TRBV7-3 to TRBJ2-2; 7 bases align to TRBD2. The V gene end was trimmed by 3 bases and the J gene end by 4 bases; junction bases not matched to a gene: 14. This CDR3 is built from 18 residues. Germline-derived CDR1 and CDR2 are SGHTA and FQGTGA. Written as DNA, the CDR3 is TGTGCCAGCAGCTTCCTAACGGGAGGCTCGAGATCCACCGGGGAGCTGTTTTTT. It encodes CASSFLTGGSRSTGELFF.